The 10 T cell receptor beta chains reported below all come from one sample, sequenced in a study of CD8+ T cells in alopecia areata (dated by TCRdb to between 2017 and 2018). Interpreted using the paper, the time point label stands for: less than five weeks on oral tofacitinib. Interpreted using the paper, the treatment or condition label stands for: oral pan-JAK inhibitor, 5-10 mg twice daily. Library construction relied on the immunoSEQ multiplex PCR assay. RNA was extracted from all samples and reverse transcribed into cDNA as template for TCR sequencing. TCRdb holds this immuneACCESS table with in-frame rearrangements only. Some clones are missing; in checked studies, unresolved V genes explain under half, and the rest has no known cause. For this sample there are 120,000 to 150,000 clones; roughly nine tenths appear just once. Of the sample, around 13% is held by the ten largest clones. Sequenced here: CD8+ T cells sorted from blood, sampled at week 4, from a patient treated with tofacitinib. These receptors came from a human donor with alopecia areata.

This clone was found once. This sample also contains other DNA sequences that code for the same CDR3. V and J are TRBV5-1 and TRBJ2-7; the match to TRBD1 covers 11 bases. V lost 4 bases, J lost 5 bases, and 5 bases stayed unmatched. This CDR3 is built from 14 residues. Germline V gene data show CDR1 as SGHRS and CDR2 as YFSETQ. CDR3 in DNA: TGCGCCAGCAGCCTCGGACAGGGGGCGGACGAGCAGTACTTC. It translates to CASSLGQGADEQYF.

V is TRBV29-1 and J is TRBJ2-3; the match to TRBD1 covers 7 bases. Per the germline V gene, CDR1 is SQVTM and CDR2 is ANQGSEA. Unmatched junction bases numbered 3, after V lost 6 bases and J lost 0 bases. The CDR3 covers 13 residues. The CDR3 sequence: CSVTGQSTDTQYF. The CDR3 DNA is TGCAGCGTGACGGGACAGAGCACAGATACGCAGTATTTT.

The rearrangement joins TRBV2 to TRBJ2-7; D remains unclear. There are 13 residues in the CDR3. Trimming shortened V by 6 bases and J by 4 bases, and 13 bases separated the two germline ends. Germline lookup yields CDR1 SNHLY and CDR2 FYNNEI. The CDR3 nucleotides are TGTGCCAGCAGCCGGTCCGGCAAATACGAGCAGTACTTC. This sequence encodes CASSRSGKYEQYF.

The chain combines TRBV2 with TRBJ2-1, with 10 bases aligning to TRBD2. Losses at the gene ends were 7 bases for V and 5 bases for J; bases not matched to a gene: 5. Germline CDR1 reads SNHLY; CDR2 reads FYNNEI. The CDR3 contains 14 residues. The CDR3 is CASTRLAGDNEQFF. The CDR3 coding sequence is TGTGCCAGCACCAGACTAGCGGGTGACAATGAGCAGTTCTTC.

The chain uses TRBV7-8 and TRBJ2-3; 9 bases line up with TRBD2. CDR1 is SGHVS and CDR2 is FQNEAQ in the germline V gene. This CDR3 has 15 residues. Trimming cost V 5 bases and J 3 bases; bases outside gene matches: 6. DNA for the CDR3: TGTGCCAGCAGCCCCATCGGACTAGCGACAGATACGCAGTATTTT. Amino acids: CASSPIGLATDTQYF.

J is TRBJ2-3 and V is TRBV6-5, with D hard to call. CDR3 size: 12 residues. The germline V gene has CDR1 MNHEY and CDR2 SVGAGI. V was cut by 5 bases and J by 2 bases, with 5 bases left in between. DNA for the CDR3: TGTGCCAGCAGTCCCAACACAGATACGCAGTATTTT. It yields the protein CASSPNTDTQYF.

The CDR3 loop reads CATAAGGVNNEQFF. For the CDR3, the DNA is TGTGCCACCGCTGCGGGAGGAGTTAACAATGAGCAGTTCTTC. The rearrangement uses TRBV27 and TRBJ2-1, with 8 bases fitting TRBD2. Germline lookup yields CDR1 MNHEY and CDR2 SMNVEV (reference sequence). The trim removed 10 bases at V and 5 bases at J, leaving 10 bases unmatched. CDR3 length: 14 amino acids.

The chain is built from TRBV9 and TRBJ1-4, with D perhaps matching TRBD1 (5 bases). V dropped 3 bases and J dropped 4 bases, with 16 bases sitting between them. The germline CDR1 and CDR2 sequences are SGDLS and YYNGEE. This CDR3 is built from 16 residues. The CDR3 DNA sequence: TGTGCCAGCAGCGGGAGAGTGACAGCTGATAATGAAAAACTGTTTTTT. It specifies CASSGRVTADNEKLFF.

CDR3 protein: CSVRGGRLELGEQYF. CDR3 nucleotides: TGCAGCGTACGAGGGGGACGATTAGAATTGGGCGAGCAGTACTTC. V and J are TRBV29-1 and TRBJ2-7, with a tentative D call TRBD1 (6 bases). CDR3 length: 15 residues. Trimming took off 6 bases at V and 6 bases at J, with 24 bases between the two ends. Germline V gene sequence: CDR1 SQVTM, CDR2 ANQGSEA.

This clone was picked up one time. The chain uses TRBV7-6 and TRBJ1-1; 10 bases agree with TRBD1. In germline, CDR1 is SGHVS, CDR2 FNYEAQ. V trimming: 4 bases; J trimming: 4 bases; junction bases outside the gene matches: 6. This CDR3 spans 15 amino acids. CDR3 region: CASSSTGGGRTEAFF. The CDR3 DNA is TGTGCCAGCAGCTCGACAGGGGGCGGACGCACTGAAGCTTTCTTT. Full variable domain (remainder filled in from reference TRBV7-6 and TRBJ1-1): GAGVSQSPRYKVTKRGQDVALRCDPISGHVSLYWYRQALGQGPEFLTYFNYEAQQDKSGLPNDRFSAERPEGSISTLTIQRTEQRDSAMYRCASSSTGGGRTEAFFGQGTRLTVV.